The T cell receptor (beta chain) under discussion was sequenced for a study of blood T cell repertoires in COVID-19. Donors in Cohort 3 who had recovered were those with two negative PCRs, healthcare professional clearance, or resolution of their symptoms. The CDR3 runs 14 residues. Germline CDR1 MNHEY, CDR2 SMNVEV (reference sequence). V gave up 5 bases and J gave up 8 bases, with 16 bases separating them. Libraries were prepared by immunoSEQ multiplex PCR; TCRdb keeps only in-frame clonotypes and omits some of them. The sample shows hundreds of thousands of clones, under 90% of them seen only once.

The sample was PBMCs or T cells enriched from blood (not recorded which). This receptor was obtained from a woman in her twenties or thirties who had recovered from COVID-19. The chain combines TRBV27 with TRBJ2-1; D remains unclear. The CDR3 coding sequence is TGTGCCAGCAGTCCCGCTAGGTTTCAATATGAGCAGTTCTTC. As protein: CASSPARFQYEQFF.